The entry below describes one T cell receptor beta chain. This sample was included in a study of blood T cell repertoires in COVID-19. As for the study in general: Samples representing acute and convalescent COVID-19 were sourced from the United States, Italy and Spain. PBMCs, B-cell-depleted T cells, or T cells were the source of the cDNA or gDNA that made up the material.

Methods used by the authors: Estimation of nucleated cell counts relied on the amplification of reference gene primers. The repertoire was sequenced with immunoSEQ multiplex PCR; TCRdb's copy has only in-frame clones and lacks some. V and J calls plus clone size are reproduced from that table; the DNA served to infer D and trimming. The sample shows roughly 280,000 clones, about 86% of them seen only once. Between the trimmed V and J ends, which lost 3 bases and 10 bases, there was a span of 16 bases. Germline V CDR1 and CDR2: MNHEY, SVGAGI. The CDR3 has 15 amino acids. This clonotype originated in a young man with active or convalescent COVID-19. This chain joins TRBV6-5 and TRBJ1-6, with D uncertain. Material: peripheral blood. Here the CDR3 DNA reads TGTGCCAGCAGTTATGCTCCCGTTAGCGGATCACCCCTCCACTTT. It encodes CASSYAPVSGSPLHF.